The 30 T cell receptor beta chains given below trace back to one sample, sequenced in a study of tumor-infiltrating lymphocytes in primary liver carcinoma (dated by TCRdb to about 2017). Without any cell sorting, total RNA and DNA were co-extracted from approximately 22-30 mg of bulk tissue using the AllPrep DNA/RNA mini kit. Instrument used: Illumina HiSeq 2500. TCRbeta-specific cDNA was reverse-transcribed from roughly 500 ng total RNA using a constant-region primer and ProtoScript II reverse transcriptase. TCRbeta libraries were built with three nested multiplex PCR rounds, a slightly modified ARM-PCR procedure. Multiplex TRBV1-TRBV30 forward primers and a Cbeta reverse primer were used in the first two PCR rounds, each of which was run for approximately 9 cycles. The public reads were run again by TCRdb, first through fastp at Q25 and then through MiXCR, and only productive beta chains were kept. Each record represents a unique CDR3 protein, reported with the most common genes and DNA among its rows. The sample table records some 110,000 distinct CDR3 sequences; around 64% of these occur just once. Approximately 8% of the sample is in the top ten clones.

The specimen was liver tumor tissue from sampling region 3. The cell subset or site label here, explained by the study, means: tumor region T3, left-lateral pole. These receptor sequences come from a woman between 55 and 75 years old with primary liver carcinoma and hepatitis B virus infection.

About this clonotype: At one of its ends the junction is not consistent with the germline gene, which may arise from a read error. The chain links TRBV11-3 to TRBJ2-3; D uncertain. Germline CDR1 reads SGHNT; CDR2 reads YENEEA. This CDR3 has 14 residues. The CDR3 spells CTSSFRISTDTQYF. The CDR3 region has the DNA TGCACCAGCAGCTTCAGGATTAGCACAGATACGCAGTATTTT.

The sample holds many counts of this clonotype. The genes are TRBV6-1 and TRBJ2-2; D might be TRBD2 (5 bases). The CDR3 is 14 amino acids. V lost 6 bases, J lost 4 bases, and 12 bases lay in between. Germline V gives CDR1 MNHNS, CDR2 SASEGT. The CDR3 here is CASRKEDRTGELFF. The DNA of the CDR3 is TGTGCCAGCAGGAAGGAGGATCGCACCGGGGAGCTGTTTTTT.

There are a few counts of this clonotype. This could be a read error, since a much larger clone is one nucleotide away. J is TRBJ2-6 and V is TRBV28; D possibly corresponds to TRBD1 (6 bases). Germline V lookup: CDR1 MDHEN, CDR2 SYDVKM. The CDR3 is 15 residues long. This CDR3 is CASSSQGYGADVLTF. The CDR3 DNA follows: TGTGCCAGCAGTTCACAGGGTTATGGGGCCGACGTCCTGACTTTC.

A note on this clonotype: A much more abundant neighbour one base away suggests this may be a read error. This chain links TRBV6-5 with TRBJ2-4, with D possibly being TRBD2 (5 bases). Germline assignment: CDR1 MNHEY and CDR2 SVGAGI. The CDR3 contains 16 residues. CDR3: CASSSRGTLAINIQYF. The CDR3 DNA follows: TGTGCCAGCAGTTCCAGAGGTACCCTAGCCATAAACATTCAGTACTTC.

The count of this clonotype is one. Given the absence of the conserved phenylalanine or tryptophan at the CDR3 end, a read error is likely. The rearrangement joins TRBV5-1 to TRBJ2-2, with TRBD2 matching over 14 bases. The CDR3 is 17 residues long. Trimming took 6 bases from V and 4 from J; bases not matched to a gene: 8. The germline V gene has CDR1 SGHRS and CDR2 YFSETQ. CDR3 loop: CASNPGTSGSITGELFC. CDR3 coding DNA: TGCGCCAGCAACCCCGGGACTAGCGGGAGTATCACCGGGGAGCTGTTTTGT.

As concerns this clonotype: With a much larger clone just one base away, this may be a read error. V gene TRBV28 combines with J gene TRBJ2-7; D uncertain. V was pared by 5 bases and J by 6 bases, with 8 bases between. The CDR3 consists of 11 residues. Germline CDR1 MDHEN, CDR2 SYDVKM. The CDR3 reads CASSTHREQYF. CDR3 coding DNA: TGTGCCAGCAGTACTCATCGCGAGCAGTACTTC.

A remark on this clonotype: A much more abundant neighbour one base away suggests this may be a read error. The gene calls are TRBV5-1 and TRBJ2-7, with D possibly being TRBD1 or TRBD2 (6 bases each). Germline V gene sequence: CDR1 SGHRS, CDR2 YFSETQ. This CDR3 is 16 amino acids long. The CDR3 DNA follows: TGCGCCAGCAGCCTAACTAGGGGGGCCCATACCTACGAGCGGTACTTC. Protein product: CASSLTRGAHTYERYF.

The V call is TRBV5-1, the J call TRBJ2-1; TRBD1 matches 7 bases. Germline loops: CDR1 SGHRS, CDR2 YFSETQ. CDR3 length: 12 residues. V gave up 7 bases and J gave up 12 bases; unmatched junction bases: 10. CDR3 in amino acids: CASQDRVGGQFF. The CDR3, as DNA: TGCGCCAGCCAAGACAGGGTTGGTGGGCAGTTCTTC.

Of note for this clonotype: It may be a read error: a sequence one base away is much more abundant. V is TRBV7-9 and J is TRBJ2-5; 7 bases match TRBD2. The germline gives CDR1 SEHNR, CDR2 FQNEAQ (reference sequence). The CDR3 totals 11 residues. CDR3 in DNA: TGTGTCAGCAGCTCGGGGGGGACCCAGTACTTC. It is translated as CVSSSGGTQYF.

About this clonotype: Mismatch with germline at one junction end may stem from a read error. The chain has TRBV11-3 and TRBJ2-7; no definite D call. Germline V gene sequence: CDR1 SGHNT, CDR2 YENEEA. CDR3 length equals 14 residues. CDR3 amino acids: CASGLTVGRYKQYF. In nucleotides, the CDR3 is TGTGCCAGCGGCTTAACGGTGGGCCGCTACAAGCAGTACTTT.

The rearrangement joins TRBV21-1 to TRBJ2-5; TRBD2, as called in the table, went unchecked against the DNA. TRBV21-1 corresponds to a pseudogene. The CDR3 sequence is 18 residues long. The CDR3 here is CTSSKDVSGLIKKETQYF. In nucleotides, the CDR3 is TGTACCAGCAGCAAAGACGTTTCGGGACTAATAAAAAAAGAGACCCAGTACTTC.

In the case of this clonotype: This could be a read error, since a much larger clone is one nucleotide away. The rearrangement links TRBV12-3 or TRBV12-4 to TRBJ1-5; 8 positions agree with TRBD1. TRBJ2-3 explains the end of the DNA better; the J call may be wrong. CDR3 length: 17 residues. CDR3 bases: TGTGCCAGCAGTCCCAGGACAGGGTTGGGCAGCAATCAGCCCCAGTATTTT. Translating gives CASSPRTGLGSNQPQYF.

There are many counts of this clonotype. The chain uses TRBV6-1 and TRBJ2-7; 9 bases line up with TRBD2. Per germline, CDR1 MNHNS and CDR2 SASEGT. The V and J ends lost 6 bases and 3 bases, in that order; junction bases with no gene match: 3. The CDR3 contains 13 residues. The CDR3 bases are TGTGCCAGCAGATTAGCGGGGGACTACGAGCAGTACTTC. Its protein is CASRLAGDYEQYF.

Comments on this clonotype: The junction departs from the called germline gene at one end, perhaps through a read error. V and J are TRBV11-2 and TRBJ1-2; D not resolved. Germline V lookup: CDR1 SGHAT, CDR2 FQNNGV. There are 15 residues in the CDR3. Here the CDR3 DNA reads TGTGCCAGCAGCTTAGATGTGGTCCATGGATATGGCTACGCCTTC. Amino acids: CASSLDVVHGYGYAF. The full variable domain, completed using reference TRBV11-2 and TRBJ1-2, is EAGVAQSPRYKIIEKRQSVAFWCNPISGHATLYWYQQILGQGPKLLIQFQNNGVVDDSQLPKDRFSAERLKGVDSTLKIQPAKLEDSAVYLCASSLDVVHGYGYAFGSGTRLTVV.

This clonotype came up many times. The V gene is TRBV7-9, the J gene TRBJ2-2; no reliable D call. CDR1 SEHNR and CDR2 FQNEAQ come from the germline V gene (reference sequence). V lost 1 base and J lost 7, with 4 bases in between. The CDR3 runs to 12 residues. The CDR3 coding sequence is TGTGCCAGCAGCTTAGTAGGCGGGGAGCTGTTTTTT. Its protein is CASSLVGGELFF.

This clonotype was detected once. A read error may account for a junction end that differs from germline. The chain recombines TRBV11-2 with TRBJ2-7, with 11 bases identical to TRBD2. The CDR3 runs to 20 residues. The germline CDR1 and CDR2 sequences are SGHAT and FQNNGV. The CDR3 reads CANSAIPRLAGWQKPYEQYF. In DNA, the CDR3 is TGTGCCAACAGCGCCATTCCCCGACTAGCGGGATGGCAGAAACCCTACGAGCAGTACTTC.

Remarks on this clonotype: A read error may account for a junction end that differs from germline. V usage is TRBV6-5 and J usage is TRBJ1-4; D gene unclear. Looked up from germline, CDR1 is MNHEY and CDR2 is SVGAGI. This CDR3 is built from 15 residues. CDR3 nucleotide sequence: TGTGCCAGCAGTTACGGAGTTGCAACTAGTGAAAAACTGTTTTTT. Residues: CASSYGVATSEKLFF.

This clonotype was counted a single time. A much larger clonotype is one base distant, so this may be a read error. The chain links TRBV14 to TRBJ2-2, with D possibly matching TRBD1 (6 bases). Germline V gene data show CDR1 as SGHDN and CDR2 as FVKESK. This CDR3 comprises 14 residues. The CDR3 is CSSSRTVNTGELFF. CDR3 nucleotides: TGTTCCAGCAGCCGGACAGTGAACACCGGGGAGCTGTTTTTT.

The chain employs TRBV12-3 or TRBV12-4 and TRBJ2-1; unclear D gene. The CDR3 sequence is 13 residues long. V was trimmed by 5 bases and J by 3 bases, leaving 8 bases between them. CDR3 loop: CASSLIGYNEQFF. The DNA of the CDR3 is TGTGCCAGCAGTCTGATAGGCTACAATGAGCAGTTCTTC.

This clonotype was counted between two and nine times. This may arise from a read error, as a much more abundant clone is one base away. For the CDR3, the DNA is TGTGCCACCAGAAGGACACAGAGCTCCTATAATCCACCCCTCCACTTT. Translated, it gives CATRRTQSSYNPPLHF. The V call is TRBV6-5, the J call TRBJ1-6; the D gene is possibly TRBD1 (5 bases). The germline CDR1 and CDR2 sequences are MNHEY and SVGAGI. This CDR3 contains 16 residues.

The V and J genes are TRBV19 and TRBJ2-3; 10 nucleotides match TRBD2. This CDR3 is built from 14 residues. Germline V gene sequence: CDR1 LNHDA, CDR2 SQIVND (reference sequence). V shed 4 bases and J 6 bases; nucleotides not matched to a gene: 4. This CDR3 reads CASSTSGSRDTQYF. CDR3 DNA: TGTGCCAGTAGTACTAGCGGGAGTAGGGATACGCAGTATTTT.

Comments on this clonotype: One junction end disagrees with the germline gene, perhaps due to a read error. The gene calls are TRBV11-2 and TRBJ2-3; no definite D call. CDR3 length: 13 amino acids. Germline V gene lookup returns CDR1 SGHAT and CDR2 FQNNGV. Here the CDR3 reads CSSSLVRGDTQYF. CDR3 DNA sequence: TGCTCCAGCAGCTTAGTTCGAGGAGATACGCAGTACTTT. Full variable domain (rest looked up from reference TRBV11-2 and TRBJ2-3): EAGVAQSPRYKIIEKRQSVAFWCNPISGHATLYWYQQILGQGPKLLIQFQNNGVVDDSQLPKDRFSAERLKGVDSTLKIQPAKLEDSAVYLCSSSLVRGDTQYFGPGTRLTVL.

V is TRBV10-2 and J is TRBJ1-6, with D hard to call. CDR1 and CDR2 (germline): WSHSY, SAAADI. V lost 7 bases to trimming and J lost 7 bases, with 14 bases between them. The CDR3 spans 14 residues. The chain's CDR3 is CASTPDGRNSPLHF. In DNA, the CDR3 is TGCGCCAGCACGCCGGACGGGAGAAATTCACCCCTCCACTTT.

The gene calls are TRBV21-1 and TRBJ2-2. TRBV21-1 is deemed a pseudogene. This CDR3 spans 16 amino acids. CDR3 coding DNA: TGTGCCAGCAGCAAAGCATGGCCAGTGATTTGGCGGGAGCTGCTTTTT. Amino acids: CASSKAWPVIWRELLF.

The chain links TRBV10-3 to TRBJ1-4; 7 bases line up with TRBD1. V dropped 6 bases and J dropped 2; count of bases not matched to a gene: 3. Germline-derived CDR1 and CDR2 are ENHRY and SYGVKD. This CDR3 is built from 14 residues. DNA for the CDR3: TGTGCCATCAGCCTGACAGGGACTAATGAAAAACTGTTTTTT. It codes for CAISLTGTNEKLFF.

Comments on this clonotype: This CDR3 fails to terminate in the conserved phenylalanine or tryptophan, so it likely reflects a read error. The V gene is TRBV11-3, the J gene TRBJ2-1; 10 bases agree with TRBD2. Germline V CDR1 and CDR2: SGHNT, YENEEA. The CDR3 has 15 residues. CDR3 DNA: TGTGCCAGTAGCTTAGGAACTAGCGGGAAGCCTGAGCAGTTCTCC. Amino acid sequence: CASSLGTSGKPEQFS.

Comment on this clonotype: A read error may explain this, as a much larger clone is one base away. The chain employs TRBV10-2 and TRBJ1-1, with D possibly matching TRBD1 (5 bases). Germline CDR1 reads WSHSY; CDR2 reads SAAADI. Trimming cost V 10 bases and J 1 base, with 13 bases left between them. The length of the CDR3 is 13 residues. CDR3 DNA sequence: TGCGCCAACATCAGGGCCCAGAACACTGAAGCTTTCTTT. The encoded protein is CANIRAQNTEAFF.

A remark on this clonotype: Germline is not matched at one junction end, which may reflect a read error. The chain recombines TRBV11-2 with TRBJ1-3, with D possibly TRBD1 on 6 matching bases. Germline V lookup: CDR1 SGHAT, CDR2 FQNNGV. The CDR3 spans 19 residues. CDR3 sequence: CASSSRLGRGAYSGSTIYF. CDR3 sequence (DNA): TGTGCCAGCAGCTCACGCCTGGGCAGGGGAGCGTACTCTGGAAGCACCATATATTTT.

This clonotype was seen only a few times. A much larger clone differs from this one at a single base, so this may be a read error. The chain uses TRBV4-2 and TRBJ2-2; 8 bases map to TRBD2. This CDR3 has 16 residues. Germline V gives CDR1 LGHNA, CDR2 YNFKEQ. CDR3 loop: CTSSQYGRGNTGELFF. Here the CDR3 DNA reads TGTACCAGCAGCCAGTACGGGAGGGGGAACACCGGGGAGCTGTTTTTT.

This clonotype was detected ten times or more. An end of the junction differs from the germline gene, which may be a read error. The chain has TRBV6-5 and TRBJ1-2; possible D gene TRBD1, 6 bases. The CDR3 has 15 amino acids. CDR1 MNHEY and CDR2 SVGAGI come from the germline V gene. The CDR3 nucleotides read TGTGCCAGCAGTTACACACTGGGGGGGGCTACGGGCTTCACCTTC. This encodes CASSYTLGGATGFTF.